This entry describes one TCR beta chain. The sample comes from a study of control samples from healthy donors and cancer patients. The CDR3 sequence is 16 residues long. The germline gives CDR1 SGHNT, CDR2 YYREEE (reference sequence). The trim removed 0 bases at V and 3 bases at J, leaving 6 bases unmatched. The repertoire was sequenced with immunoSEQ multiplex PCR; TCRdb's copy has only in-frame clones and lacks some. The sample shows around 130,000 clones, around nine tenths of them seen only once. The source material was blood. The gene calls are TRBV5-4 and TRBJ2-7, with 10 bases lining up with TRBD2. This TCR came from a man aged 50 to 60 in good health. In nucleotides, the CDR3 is TGTGCCAGCAGCTTGGAGTCAAGCGGGGGGGTCTACGAGCAGTACTTC. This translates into CASSLESSGGVYEQYF.